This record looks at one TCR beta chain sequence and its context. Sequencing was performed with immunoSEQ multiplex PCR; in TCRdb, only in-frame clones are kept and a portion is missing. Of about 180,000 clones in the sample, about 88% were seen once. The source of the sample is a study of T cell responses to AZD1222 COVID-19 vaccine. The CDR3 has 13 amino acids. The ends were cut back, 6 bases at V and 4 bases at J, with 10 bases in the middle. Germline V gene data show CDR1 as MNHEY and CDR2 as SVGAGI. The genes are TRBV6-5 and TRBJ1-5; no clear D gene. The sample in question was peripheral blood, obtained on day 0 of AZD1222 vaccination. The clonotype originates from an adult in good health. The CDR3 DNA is TGTGCCAGCAGCGGAACCGGAAATCAGCCCCAGCATTTT. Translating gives CASSGTGNQPQHF.